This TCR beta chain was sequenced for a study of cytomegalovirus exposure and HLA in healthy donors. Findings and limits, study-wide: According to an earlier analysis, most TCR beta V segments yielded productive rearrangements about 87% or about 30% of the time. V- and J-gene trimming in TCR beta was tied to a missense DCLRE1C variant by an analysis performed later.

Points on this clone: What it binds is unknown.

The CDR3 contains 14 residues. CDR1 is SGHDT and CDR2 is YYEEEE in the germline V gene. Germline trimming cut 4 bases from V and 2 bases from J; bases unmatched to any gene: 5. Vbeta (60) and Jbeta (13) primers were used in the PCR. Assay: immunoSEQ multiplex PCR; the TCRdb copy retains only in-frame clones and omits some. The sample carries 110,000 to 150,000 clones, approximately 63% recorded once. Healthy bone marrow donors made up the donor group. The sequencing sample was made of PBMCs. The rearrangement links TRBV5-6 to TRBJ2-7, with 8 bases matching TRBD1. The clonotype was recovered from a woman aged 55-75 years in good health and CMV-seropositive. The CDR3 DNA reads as TGTGCCAGCAGCATGACAGGGGACCCCTACGAGCAGTACTTC. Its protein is CASSMTGDPYEQYF. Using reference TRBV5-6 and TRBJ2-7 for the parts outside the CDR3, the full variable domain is DAGVTQSPTHLIKTRGQQVTLRCSPKSGHDTVSWYQQALGQGPQFIFQYYEEEERQRGNFPDRFSGHQFPNYSSELNVNALLLGDSALYLCASSMTGDPYEQYFGPGTRLTVT.